What follows is one TCR beta chain and its context. This receptor's antigen is unknown. No much larger clone is present one base from it, and per-base qualities are unavailable. From the germline V gene, CDR1 is MNHEY and CDR2 is SVGAGI. V lost 6 bases and J lost 1 base; the stretch between them is 9 bases long. From the cysteine up to the phenylalanine, the CDR3 has a length of 13 residues. Just CDR3 DNA is preserved here, 39 bases in frame from base 1. Library creation used the immunoSEQ multiplex PCR assay. What TCRdb holds here is the immuneACCESS table cut down to in-frame rearrangements. Part of the clones is not present; checked against another copy, under half of the missing clones reflect an unresolved V gene, and the others are unexplained. The sample table contains roughly 86,000 clones; only one count was recorded for approximately 95% of them. The ten top clones hold nearly 1.5% of the sample.

This sample was taken from a study of control samples from healthy donors and cancer patients (dated by TCRdb to the early 2020s). Sequenced: blood. Recombination joined TRBV6-5 with TRBJ1-1; the D gene cannot be named for sure. This TCR came from a woman aged 30 to 39 in good health. The CDR3 here reads CASSRGPNTEAFF. The DNA sequence is as follows: TGTGCCAGCAGCCGTGGGCCGAACACTGAAGCTTTCTTT.